This entry lists 17 T cell receptor beta chains sequenced from one sample in a study of response to subunit inactivated influenza vaccine. Each CDR3 protein gets one entry after TCRdb re-called the RT-PCR reads with MiXCR. The sample holds roughly 700,000 distinct CDR3 sequences, about 15% seen once. Material: PBMCs from blood, obtained roughly 15 days before vaccination. Receptor source: a man in his fifties or sixties who received an inactivated influenza vaccine.

In nucleotides, the CDR3 is TGTGCCAGCAGTTTTCGGGGGACTAGCGGCCACTACGAGCAGTACTTC. Amino acids: CASSFRGTSGHYEQYF. This chain connects TRBV12-3 or TRBV12-4 to TRBJ2-7; 11 nucleotides line up with TRBD2. The CDR3 runs 16 residues. V shed 3 bases, J shed 3 bases, and the junction held 7 bases outside the gene matches.

The rearrangement links TRBV9 to TRBJ2-3; 8 bases are a match to TRBD1. The V gene end was trimmed by 4 bases and the J gene end by 3 bases; junction bases not matched to a gene: 7. The CDR3 totals 15 residues. CDR1 and CDR2 (germline): SGDLS, YYNGEE. The CDR3 reads CASSSRRGLTDTQYF. The CDR3 coding sequence is TGTGCCAGCAGCTCCCGCAGGGGGCTGACAGATACGCAGTATTTT.

The chain carries TRBV7-3 and TRBJ2-2; possibly TRBD2 for D (5 bases). The CDR3 extends over 16 amino acids. V was clipped by 1 base and J by 6 bases, with 15 bases between them. Germline V lookup: CDR1 SGHTA, CDR2 FQGTGA. CDR3: CASSLKWASSPGELFF. The CDR3 DNA reads TGTGCCAGCAGCTTAAAGTGGGCTAGCTCCCCCGGGGAGCTGTTTTTT. The full variable domain, its missing parts supplied by reference TRBV7-3 and TRBJ2-2, is GAGVSQTPSNKVTEKGKYVELRCDPISGHTALYWYRQSLGQGPEFLIYFQGTGAADDSGLPNDRFFAVRPEGSVSTLKIQRTERGDSAVYLCASSLKWASSPGELFFGEGSRLTVL.

The chain is built from TRBV28 and TRBJ2-5, with D maybe TRBD1 (6 bases). The CDR3 totals 15 residues. The germline V and J ends were trimmed by 6 bases and 1 base, with 15 bases remaining between them. CDR1 MDHEN and CDR2 SYDVKM come from the germline V gene. DNA for the CDR3: TGTGCCAGCAGCCCCGCCGGGACAACCCAAGAGACCCAGTACTTC. Translated: CASSPAGTTQETQYF.

This clonotype was picked up a small number of times. The V and J genes are TRBV5-1 and TRBJ2-7, with 10 bases identical to TRBD2. CDR1 is SGHRS and CDR2 is YFSETQ in the germline V gene. The CDR3 loop spans 14 amino acids. The V segment lost 3 bases and the J segment 3 bases; nucleotides outside the gene matches: 3. Here the CDR3 reads CASSWSGRDYEQYF. DNA for the CDR3: TGCGCCAGCAGCTGGAGCGGGAGGGACTACGAGCAGTACTTC.

The chain recombines TRBV20-1 with TRBJ1-2, with TRBD1 matching 7 bases. Germline CDR1 reads DFQATT; CDR2 reads SNEGSKA (reference sequence). With 6 bases clipped from V and 6 bases from J, the junction kept 7 bases outside the gene matches. The CDR3 totals 12 residues. DNA of the CDR3: TGCAGTGCGGTAGGGGGCGGGGATGGCTACACCTTC. Protein: CSAVGGGDGYTF.

V is TRBV7-2 and J is TRBJ1-4, with no clear D. Between the trimmed V and J ends, which lost 5 bases and 7 bases, there was a span of 11 bases. The CDR3 is 13 residues long. Germline V gene lookup returns CDR1 SGHTA and CDR2 FQGNSA. The CDR3 loop is CASSTTTGEKLFF. The CDR3 DNA follows: TGTGCCAGCAGCACAACGACGGGTGAAAAACTGTTTTTT.

This clonotype was counted many times. The chain employs TRBV29-1 and TRBJ2-7, with D perhaps TRBD2 (6 bases). This CDR3 has 12 residues. Germline CDR1 is SQVTM and CDR2 is ANQGSEA. CDR3 coding DNA: TGCAGTTCCCTCGGGGGAGCTGGCGAGCAGTACTTC. It is translated as CSSLGGAGEQYF.

This chain links TRBV7-2 with TRBJ2-1; maybe TRBD1 (5 bases). The CDR3 totals 13 residues. Germline lookup yields CDR1 SGHTA and CDR2 FQGNSA. The V end lost 5 bases, the J end lost 9 bases, and 14 bases lay between the germline ends. The CDR3 DNA sequence: TGTGCCAGCAGCCCCTTTTGGGGCGGTGAGCAGTTCTTC. This sequence encodes CASSPFWGGEQFF.

The genes are TRBV5-1 and TRBJ1-1; 8 bases fit TRBD1. The germline V gene has CDR1 SGHRS and CDR2 YFSETQ. Trimming cost V 5 bases and J 4 bases; bases outside gene matches: 10. The CDR3 has 15 residues. This CDR3 reads CASRSEPGTGTEAFF. Written as DNA, the CDR3 is TGCGCCAGCAGATCTGAACCCGGGACAGGCACTGAAGCTTTCTTT.

The rearrangement joins TRBV11-2 to TRBJ2-4; D could derive from TRBD1 or TRBD2 (5 bases each). The CDR3 consists of 15 residues. The V and J ends lost 1 base and 9 bases respectively, with 16 bases between them. Germline loops: CDR1 SGHAT, CDR2 FQNNGV. The CDR3 spells CASSLVSGIRGIQYF. In nucleotides, the CDR3 is TGTGCCAGCAGCTTAGTGTCGGGAATTAGGGGCATTCAGTACTTC.

This clonotype was seen a handful of times. V and J are TRBV5-1 and TRBJ2-3, with D hard to call. The CDR3 loop spans 15 amino acids. Trimming removed 0 bases at V and 0 bases at J, with 8 bases between. Germline V gives CDR1 SGHRS, CDR2 YFSETQ. This chain's CDR3 is CASSLAFKSTDTQYF. In DNA form, the CDR3 reads TGCGCCAGCAGCTTGGCCTTTAAGAGCACAGATACGCAGTATTTT.

This clonotype appeared many times. DNA of the CDR3: TGCGCCAGCAGCCAAGATCATGAGAGCTCCTACGAGCAGTACTTC. As protein: CASSQDHESSYEQYF. The genes are TRBV4-3 and TRBJ2-7; no reliable D call. V was pared by 0 bases and J by 0 bases, with 9 bases between. Per germline, CDR1 LGHNA and CDR2 YSLEER. CDR3 size: 15 residues.

This clonotype was observed a handful of times. This chain joins TRBV6-5 and TRBJ2-2, with D possibly TRBD1 on 6 matching bases. V was cut by 7 bases and J by 5 bases, with 8 bases left in between. From germline, CDR1 is MNHEY and CDR2 SVGAGI. The CDR3 runs 12 residues. The CDR3 DNA is TGTGCCAGCAAACAGGGTACCGGGGAGCTGTTTTTT. Translating it yields CASKQGTGELFF.

This chain links TRBV7-2 with TRBJ2-3; 7 bases line up with TRBD1. V was clipped by 5 bases and J by 7 bases; unmatched bases: 3. Germline V lookup: CDR1 SGHTA, CDR2 FQGNSA. The CDR3 runs 12 residues. DNA for the CDR3: TGTGCCAGCAGCGCAGGGGGATATACGCAGTATTTT. Protein: CASSAGGYTQYF. Full variable domain (remainder filled in from reference TRBV7-2 and TRBJ2-3): GAGVSQSPSNKVTEKGKDVELRCDPISGHTALYWYRQSLGQGLEFLIYFQGNSAPDKSGLPSDRFSAERTGGSVSTLTIQRTQQEDSAVYLCASSAGGYTQYFGPGTRLTVL.

Remarks on this clonotype: The junction departs from the called germline gene at one end, perhaps through a read error. The V and J genes are TRBV7-9 and TRBJ2-5, with D uncertain. This CDR3 contains 15 residues. CDR1 and CDR2 from the germline V gene are SEHNR and FQNEAQ (reference sequence). CDR3 bases: TGTGCCAGCAGCGTAGCCCGAGAATACCAAGAGACCCAGTACTTC. This encodes CASSVAREYQETQYF.

DNA for the CDR3: TGTGCCAGCAGCTGGAACCGGGACAACGGGCGGGTGAATTCACCCCTCCACTTT. Translated, it gives CASSWNRDNGRVNSPLHF. The chain couples TRBV11-2 to TRBJ1-6, with D perhaps TRBD1 (6 bases). Trimming removed 4 bases at V and 7 bases at J, with 23 bases between. This CDR3 is 18 amino acids long. Germline V gene sequence: CDR1 SGHAT, CDR2 FQNNGV.